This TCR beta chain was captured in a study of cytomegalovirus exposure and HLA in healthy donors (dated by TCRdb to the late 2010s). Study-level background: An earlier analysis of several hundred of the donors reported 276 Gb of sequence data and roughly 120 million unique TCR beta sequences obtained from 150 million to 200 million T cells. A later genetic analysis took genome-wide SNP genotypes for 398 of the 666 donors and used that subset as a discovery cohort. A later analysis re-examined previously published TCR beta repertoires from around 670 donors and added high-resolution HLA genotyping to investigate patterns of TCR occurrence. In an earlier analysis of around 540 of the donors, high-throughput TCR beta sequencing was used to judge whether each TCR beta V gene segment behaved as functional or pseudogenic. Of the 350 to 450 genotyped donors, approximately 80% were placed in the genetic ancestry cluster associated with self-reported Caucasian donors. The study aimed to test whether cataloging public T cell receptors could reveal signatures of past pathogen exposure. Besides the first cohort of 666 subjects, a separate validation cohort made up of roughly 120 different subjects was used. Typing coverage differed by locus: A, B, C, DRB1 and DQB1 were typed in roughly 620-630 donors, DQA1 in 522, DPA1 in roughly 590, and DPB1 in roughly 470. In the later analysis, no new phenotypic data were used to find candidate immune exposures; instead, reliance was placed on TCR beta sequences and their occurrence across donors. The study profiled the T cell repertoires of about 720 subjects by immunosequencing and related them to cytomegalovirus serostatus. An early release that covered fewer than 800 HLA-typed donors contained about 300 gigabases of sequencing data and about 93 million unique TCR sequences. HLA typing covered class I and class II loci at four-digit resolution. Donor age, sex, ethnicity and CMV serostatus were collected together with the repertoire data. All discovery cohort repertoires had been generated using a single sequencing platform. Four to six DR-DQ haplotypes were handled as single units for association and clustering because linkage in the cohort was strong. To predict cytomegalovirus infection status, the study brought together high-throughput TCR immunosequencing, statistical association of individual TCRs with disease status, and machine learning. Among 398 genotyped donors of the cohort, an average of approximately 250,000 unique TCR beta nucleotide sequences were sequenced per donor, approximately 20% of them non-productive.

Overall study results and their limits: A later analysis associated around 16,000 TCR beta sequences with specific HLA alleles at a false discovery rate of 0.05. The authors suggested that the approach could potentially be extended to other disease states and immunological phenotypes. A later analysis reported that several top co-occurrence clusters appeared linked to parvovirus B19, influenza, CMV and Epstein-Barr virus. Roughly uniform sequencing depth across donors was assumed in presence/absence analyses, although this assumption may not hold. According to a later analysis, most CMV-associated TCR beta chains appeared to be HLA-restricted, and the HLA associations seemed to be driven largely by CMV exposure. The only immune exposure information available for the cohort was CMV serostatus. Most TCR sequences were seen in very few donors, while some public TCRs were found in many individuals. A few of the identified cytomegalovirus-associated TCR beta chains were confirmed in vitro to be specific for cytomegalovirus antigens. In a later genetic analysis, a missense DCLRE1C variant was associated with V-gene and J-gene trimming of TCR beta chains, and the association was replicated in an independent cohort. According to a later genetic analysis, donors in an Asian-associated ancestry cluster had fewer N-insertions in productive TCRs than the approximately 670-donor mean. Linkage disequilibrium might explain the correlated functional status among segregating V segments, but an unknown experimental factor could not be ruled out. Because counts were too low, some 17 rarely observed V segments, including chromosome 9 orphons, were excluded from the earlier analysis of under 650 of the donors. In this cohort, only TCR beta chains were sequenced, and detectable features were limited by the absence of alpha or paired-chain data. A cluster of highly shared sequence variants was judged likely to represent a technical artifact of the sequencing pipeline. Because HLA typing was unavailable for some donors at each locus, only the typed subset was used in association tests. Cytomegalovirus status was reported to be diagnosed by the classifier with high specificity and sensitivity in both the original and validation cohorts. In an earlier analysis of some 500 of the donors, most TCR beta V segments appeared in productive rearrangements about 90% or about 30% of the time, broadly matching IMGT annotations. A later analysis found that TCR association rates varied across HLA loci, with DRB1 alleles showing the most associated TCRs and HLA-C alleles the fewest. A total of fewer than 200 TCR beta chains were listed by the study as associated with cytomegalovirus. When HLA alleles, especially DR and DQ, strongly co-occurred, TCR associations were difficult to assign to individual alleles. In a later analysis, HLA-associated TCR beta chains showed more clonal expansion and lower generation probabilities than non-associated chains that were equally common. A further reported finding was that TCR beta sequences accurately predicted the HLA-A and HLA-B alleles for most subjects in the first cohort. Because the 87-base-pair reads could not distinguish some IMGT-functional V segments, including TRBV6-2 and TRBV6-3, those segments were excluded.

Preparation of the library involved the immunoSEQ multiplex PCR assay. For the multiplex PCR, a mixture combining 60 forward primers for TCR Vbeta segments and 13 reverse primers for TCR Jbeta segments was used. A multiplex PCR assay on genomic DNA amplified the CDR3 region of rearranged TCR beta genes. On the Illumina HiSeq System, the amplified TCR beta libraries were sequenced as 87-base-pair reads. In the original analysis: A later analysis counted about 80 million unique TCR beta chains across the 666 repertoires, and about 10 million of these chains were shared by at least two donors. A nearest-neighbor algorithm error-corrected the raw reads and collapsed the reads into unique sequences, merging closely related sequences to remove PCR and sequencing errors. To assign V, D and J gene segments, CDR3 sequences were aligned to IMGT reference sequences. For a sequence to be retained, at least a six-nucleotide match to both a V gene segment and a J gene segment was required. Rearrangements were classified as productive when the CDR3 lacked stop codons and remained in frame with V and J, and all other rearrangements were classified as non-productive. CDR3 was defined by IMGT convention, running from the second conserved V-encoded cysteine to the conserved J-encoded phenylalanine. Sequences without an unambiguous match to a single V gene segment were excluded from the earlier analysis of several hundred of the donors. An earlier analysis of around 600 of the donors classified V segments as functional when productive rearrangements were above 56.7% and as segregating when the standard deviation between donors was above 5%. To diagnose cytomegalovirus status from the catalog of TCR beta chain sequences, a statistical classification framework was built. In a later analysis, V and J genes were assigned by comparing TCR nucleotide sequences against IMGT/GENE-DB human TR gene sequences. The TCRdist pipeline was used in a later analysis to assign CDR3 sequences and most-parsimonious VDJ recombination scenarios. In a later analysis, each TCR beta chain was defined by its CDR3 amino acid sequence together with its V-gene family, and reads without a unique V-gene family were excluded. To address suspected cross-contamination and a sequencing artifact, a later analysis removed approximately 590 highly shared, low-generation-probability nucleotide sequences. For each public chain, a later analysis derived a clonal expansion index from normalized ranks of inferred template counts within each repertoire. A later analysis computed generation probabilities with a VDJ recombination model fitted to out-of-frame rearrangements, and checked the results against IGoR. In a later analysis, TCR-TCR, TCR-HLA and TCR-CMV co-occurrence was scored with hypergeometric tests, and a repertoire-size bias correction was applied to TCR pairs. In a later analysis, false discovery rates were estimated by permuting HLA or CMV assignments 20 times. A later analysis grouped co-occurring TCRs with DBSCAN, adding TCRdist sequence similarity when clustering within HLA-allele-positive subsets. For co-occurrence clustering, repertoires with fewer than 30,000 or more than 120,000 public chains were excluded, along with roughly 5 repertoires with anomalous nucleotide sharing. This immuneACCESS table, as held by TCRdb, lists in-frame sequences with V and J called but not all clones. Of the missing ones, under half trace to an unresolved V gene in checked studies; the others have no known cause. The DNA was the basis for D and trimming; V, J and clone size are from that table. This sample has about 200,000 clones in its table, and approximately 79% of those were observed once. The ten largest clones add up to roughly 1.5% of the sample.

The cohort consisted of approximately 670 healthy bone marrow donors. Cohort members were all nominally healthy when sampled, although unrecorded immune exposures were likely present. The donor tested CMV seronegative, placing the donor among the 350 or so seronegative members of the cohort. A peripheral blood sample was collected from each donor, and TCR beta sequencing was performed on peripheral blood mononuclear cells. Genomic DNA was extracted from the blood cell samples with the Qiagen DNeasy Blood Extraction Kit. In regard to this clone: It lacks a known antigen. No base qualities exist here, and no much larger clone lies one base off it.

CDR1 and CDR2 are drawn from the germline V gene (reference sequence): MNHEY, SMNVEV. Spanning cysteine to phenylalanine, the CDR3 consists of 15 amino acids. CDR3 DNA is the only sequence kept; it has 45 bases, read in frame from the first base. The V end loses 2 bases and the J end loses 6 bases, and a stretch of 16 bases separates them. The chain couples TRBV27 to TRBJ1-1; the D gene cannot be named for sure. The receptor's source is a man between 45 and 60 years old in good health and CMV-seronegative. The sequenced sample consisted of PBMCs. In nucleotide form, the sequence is TGTGCCAGCAGTTTAAGGAGGACGCAGACTTCTGAAGCTTTCTTT. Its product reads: CASSLRRTQTSEAFF.